This T cell receptor (beta chain) was documented in a study of blood T cell repertoires in COVID-19. Whole-study context: Donors in Cohort 3 counted as recovered after two negative PCRs, clearance, or symptom resolution.

Produced via immunoSEQ multiplex PCR; TCRdb's table is partial and in-frame only. The sample comprises 200,000 to 250,000 clones, roughly nine tenths of which are singletons, and roughly 3.2% rests with the top ten. The germline V and J ends were trimmed by 4 bases and 0 bases, with 10 bases remaining between them. CDR1 is SGHAT, CDR2 FQNNGV, per germline. The CDR3 length is 16 residues. The gene calls are TRBV11-2 and TRBJ1-6, with D possibly TRBD1 on 6 matching bases. The receptor's source is a woman aged 45-60 years in a cohort exposed to, infected with or recovered from COVID-19 (not recorded which). The specimen was PBMCs or T cells enriched from blood (not recorded which). CDR3 sequence: CASSSGHSSYNSPLHF. The DNA of the CDR3 is TGTGCCAGCAGCTCGGGACATTCCTCCTATAATTCACCCCTCCACTTT. Together with reference TRBV11-2 and TRBJ1-6, the CDR3 gives the full variable domain: EAGVAQSPRYKIIEKRQSVAFWCNPISGHATLYWYQQILGQGPKLLIQFQNNGVVDDSQLPKDRFSAERLKGVDSTLKIQPAKLEDSAVYLCASSSGHSSYNSPLHFGNGTRLTVT.